The TCR delta chain under discussion was sequenced for a study of gamma-delta chains in newborns, infants, children (dated by TCRdb to between 2018 and 2021). In terms of the full investigation: In the study title, it is stated that polyclonal expansion of innate gammadelta T cells is driven by microbial exposure immediately after birth. The study investigated how microbial exposure shaped innate gammadelta T cell populations in human newborns immediately after birth.

Sequenced using an Illumina MiSeq. Clonotypes were called again by TCRdb from the public reads via CATT, and duplicate nucleotide sequences were then merged into one entry. This sample gives 14,000 to 15,000 delta-chain clones in total; roughly 7% of them show up just once. The ten largest clonotypes hold approximately 20% of the sample. This clone was detected only a few times. What this receptor recognizes is not known. No qualities accompany the bases; no much larger clone lies one base away. Reading from cysteine to phenylalanine, the CDR3 counts 19 amino acids. Just CDR3 DNA is preserved here, 57 bases in frame from base 1. Trimming takes 1 base off V and 0 bases off J; junction bases not matched to a gene: 6. CDR1 and CDR2, looked up from the germline V gene, are GEAIGNYY and EKD.

The receptor was derived from a child who was a newborn, infant or young child, either healthy, febrile or measles-vaccinated (not recorded which). The chain couples TRDV2 to TRDJ3, with 9 middle bases fitting TRDD3. The sequenced material came from blood. The encoded CDR3 is CACDTWDWGSSWDTRQMFF. The sequenced DNA is TGTGCCTGTGACACTTGGGACTGGGGGAGCTCCTGGGACACCCGACAGATGTTTTTC.